This passage covers 3 T cell receptor beta chains from one sample sequenced in a study of Tregs in tolerant kidney transplant recipients. Data came from immunoSEQ multiplex PCR; TCRdb stores just in-frame clones and leaves some out. In all, the sample yields approximately 50,000 clones. Sample: CD4+ T cells from blood, taken before the transplant. All receptors come from a human donor who received a combined kidney and bone marrow transplant.

Comments on this clone: The missing CDR3 end, 3 residues past where the read stops, is filled in from the germline J gene. This chain links TRBV19 with TRBJ1-1; possibly TRBD1 for D (6 bases). The CDR3 loop spans 13 amino acids. Looked up from germline, CDR1 is LNHDA and CDR2 is SQIVND (reference sequence). Trimming shortened V by 2 bases and J by 5 bases, and 9 bases separated the two germline ends. The chain's CDR3 is CASSILRGTEAFF. The DNA read from the CDR3 is TGTGCCAGTAGTATACTCAGGGGTACTGAA.

Partial CDR3 DNA: TGTGCCAGCTCCCCTAGCGGGGAGACAGATACG. This encodes CASSPSGETDT. The entire CDR3 is CASSPSGETDTQYF. The genes are TRBV6-2 or TRBV6-3 and TRBJ2-3, with 9 bases matching TRBD2. The missing CDR3 end, 3 residues past where the read stops, is filled in from the germline J gene. V gave up 8 bases and J gave up 3 bases; unmatched junction bases: 6. The CDR3 spans 14 residues. Germline-derived CDR1 and CDR2 are MNHEY and SVGEGT.

For this clone: The read comes to an end 3 residues before the CDR3 does, leaving the germline J gene to fill in the end. This rearrangement joins TRBV19 to TRBJ1-2; maybe TRBD1 (6 bases). V gave up 3 bases and J gave up 5 bases, with 10 bases separating them. CDR1 is LNHDA and CDR2 is SQIVND in the germline V gene (reference sequence). CDR3 length: 13 residues. The part of the CDR3 DNA that was read is TGTGCCAGTAGTATGCAGGGGCCGTATGGC. Translation gives CASSMQGPYG. The whole CDR3 sequence reads CASSMQGPYGYTF. The variable domain in full, with the rest retrieved from reference TRBV19 and TRBJ1-2, is DGGITQSPKYLFRKEGQNVTLSCEQNLNHDAMYWYRQDPGQGLRLIYYSQIVNDFQKGDIAEGYSVSREKKESFPLTVTSAQKNPTAFYLCASSMQGPYGYTFGSGTRLTVV.